This T cell receptor beta chain was sequenced for a study of beta chain features in type 1 diabetes. The whole isolated RNA underwent reverse transcription, so sequencing captured expressed TCRB transcripts. TCRdb keeps only in-frame clones here, not all; method: immunoSEQ multiplex PCR. There are fewer than 350,000 clones in the sample; about 15% occur only once, and less than 0.02% lies in the top ten. Study-wide findings and caveats: Naive, central memory and Treg TCRB repertoires seemed to resemble each other more closely in patients than they did in healthy donors. Shortening of TCRB CDR3s, moderate but significant, appeared in all four CD4+ subsets of Type 1 diabetes patients.

CDR3 length: 14 amino acids. V was shortened by 4 bases and J by 0 bases, with 10 bases between the two germline ends. Germline V gene data show CDR1 as KGHSH and CDR2 as LQKENI. Worth noting for this clone: What it recognizes is unknown.

Averaging about 120 mL, one heparinised blood draw was given by each donor. Sequences were obtained from naive CD4+ T cells from blood. The receptor's source is a man aged 18 to 29 with type 1 diabetes. The chain couples TRBV18 to TRBJ2-7, with a weak D call TRBD1 (6 bases). For the CDR3, the DNA is TGTGCCAGCTCACGACAGGACAGCTCCTACGAGCAGTACTTC. Translated: CASSRQDSSYEQYF.